This TCR beta chain was retrieved from a study of blood T cell repertoires in COVID-19. Study as a whole: Sites across the United States, Italy and Spain contributed samples from acute and convalescent COVID-19. T cells, B-cell-depleted T cells, or PBMCs supplied cDNA or gDNA.

The CDR3 spans 13 residues. Germline V gene data show CDR1 as MNHEY and CDR2 as SVGAGI. V was pared by 8 bases and J by 5 bases, with 15 bases between. Original analysis: Amplification with reference gene primers provided the estimates of nucleated cell counts. Clones were read by immunoSEQ multiplex PCR, and TCRdb kept only the in-frame ones, dropping some. From that table come the V and J calls and clone size; the DNA was used to work out D and trimming. The repertoire holds about 59,000 clones, approximately 81% seen once, with 25% to 35% in the top ten. Sequenced input: peripheral blood. The V and J genes are TRBV6-5 and TRBJ1-2; D is unresolved. The source of this sequence is a woman older than 75 with active or convalescent COVID-19. The CDR3 reads CASHQVVFYGYTF. The CDR3 bases are TGTGCCAGCCATCAGGTAGTGTTTTATGGCTACACCTTC.